The T cell receptor (beta chain) under discussion was sequenced for a study of cytomegalovirus exposure and HLA in healthy donors. Study observations and caveats: Previously analyzed data showed that most TCR beta V segments were productive at a frequency of about 90% or about 30%.

This clone showed up just once. Its antigen is still unknown. The study ran its PCR with 60 Vbeta and 13 Jbeta primers. Measured with immunoSEQ multiplex PCR; TCRdb has only the in-frame clones, and not every one. This table holds some 120,000 clones, around four fifths found once. This sequence was found in a man aged 35 to 55 in good health and CMV-seronegative. The sample consisted of PBMCs.

The CDR3 nucleotides read TGTGCCACCAGCAGAGATCTAATCGGGTCTGGAAACACCATATATTTT. Its translation is CATSRDLIGSGNTIYF. The rearrangement links TRBV15 to TRBJ1-3, with D unclear. CDR3 length: 16 amino acids. V was shortened by 0 bases and J by 1 base, with 10 bases between the two germline ends. The germline gives CDR1 LNHNV, CDR2 YYDKDF (reference sequence).